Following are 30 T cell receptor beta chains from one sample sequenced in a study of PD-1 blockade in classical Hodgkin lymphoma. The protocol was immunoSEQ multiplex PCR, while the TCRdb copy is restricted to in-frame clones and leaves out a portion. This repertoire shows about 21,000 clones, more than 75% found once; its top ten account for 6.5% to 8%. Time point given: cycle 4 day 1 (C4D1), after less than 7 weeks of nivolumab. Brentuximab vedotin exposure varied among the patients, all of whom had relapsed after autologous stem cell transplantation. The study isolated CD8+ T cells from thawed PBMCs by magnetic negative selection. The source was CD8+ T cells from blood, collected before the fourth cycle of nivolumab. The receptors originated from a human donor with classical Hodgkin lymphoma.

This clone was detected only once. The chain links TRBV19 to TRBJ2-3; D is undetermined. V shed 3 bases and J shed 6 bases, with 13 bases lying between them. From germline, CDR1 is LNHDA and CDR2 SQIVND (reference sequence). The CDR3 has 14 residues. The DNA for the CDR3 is TGTGCCAGTAGTATCTGGACCTCGGAGGATACGCAGTATTTT. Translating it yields CASSIWTSEDTQYF. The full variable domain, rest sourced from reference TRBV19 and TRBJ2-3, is DGGITQSPKYLFRKEGQNVTLSCEQNLNHDAMYWYRQDPGQGLRLIYYSQIVNDFQKGDIAEGYSVSREKKESFPLTVTSAQKNPTAFYLCASSIWTSEDTQYFGPGTRLTVL.

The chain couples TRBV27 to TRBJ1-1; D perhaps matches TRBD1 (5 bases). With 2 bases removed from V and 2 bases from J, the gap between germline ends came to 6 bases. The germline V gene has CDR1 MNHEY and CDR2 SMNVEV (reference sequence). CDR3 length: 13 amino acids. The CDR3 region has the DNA TGTGCCAGCAGTTTAGGGGGAAACACTGAAGCTTTCTTT. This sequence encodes CASSLGGNTEAFF.

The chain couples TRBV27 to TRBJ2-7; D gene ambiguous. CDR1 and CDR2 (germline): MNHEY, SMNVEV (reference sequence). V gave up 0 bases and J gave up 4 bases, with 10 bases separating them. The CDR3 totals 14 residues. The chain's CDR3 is CASSLSTQWYEQYF. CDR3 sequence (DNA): TGTGCCAGCAGTTTATCTACCCAGTGGTACGAGCAGTACTTC.

The CDR3 protein is CAITLGRDTEAFF. In nucleotides, the CDR3 is TGTGCCATCACTCTTGGGAGGGACACTGAAGCTTTCTTT. The chain has TRBV25-1 and TRBJ1-1; no reliable D call. Between the trimmed V and J ends, which lost 10 bases and 3 bases, there was a span of 15 bases. Germline assignment: CDR1 MGHDK and CDR2 SYGVNS. The CDR3 has 13 residues.

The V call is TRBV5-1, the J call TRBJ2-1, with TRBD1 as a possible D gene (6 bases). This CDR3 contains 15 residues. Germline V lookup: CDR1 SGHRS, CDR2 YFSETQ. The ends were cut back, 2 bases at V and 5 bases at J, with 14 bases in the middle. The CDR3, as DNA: TGCGCCAGCAGCTTAGTGGGGGCCGGCCACAATGAGCAGTTCTTC. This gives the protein CASSLVGAGHNEQFF.

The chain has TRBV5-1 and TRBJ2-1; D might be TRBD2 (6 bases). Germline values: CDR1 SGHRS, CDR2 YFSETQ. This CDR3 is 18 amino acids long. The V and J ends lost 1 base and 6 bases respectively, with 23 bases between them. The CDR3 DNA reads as TGCGCCAGCAGCTTGTATGCGGAGTTTGGAGGAGGGCCCAATGAGCAGTTCTTC. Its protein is CASSLYAEFGGGPNEQFF.

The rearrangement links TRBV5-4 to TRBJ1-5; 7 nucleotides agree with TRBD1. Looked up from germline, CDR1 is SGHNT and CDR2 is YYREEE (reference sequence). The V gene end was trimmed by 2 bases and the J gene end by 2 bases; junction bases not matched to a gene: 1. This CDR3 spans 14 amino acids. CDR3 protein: CASSFQGGNQPQHF. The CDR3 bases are TGTGCCAGCAGCTTTCAGGGGGGCAATCAGCCCCAGCATTTT.

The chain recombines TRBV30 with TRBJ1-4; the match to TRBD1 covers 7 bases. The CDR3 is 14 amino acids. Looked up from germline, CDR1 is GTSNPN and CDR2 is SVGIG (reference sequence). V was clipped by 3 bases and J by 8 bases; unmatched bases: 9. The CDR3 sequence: CAWSIRGGMEKLFF. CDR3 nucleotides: TGTGCCTGGAGCATCAGGGGGGGTATGGAAAAACTGTTTTTT.

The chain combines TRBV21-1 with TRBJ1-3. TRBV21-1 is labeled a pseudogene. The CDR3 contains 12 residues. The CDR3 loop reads CASKVSGNTIYF. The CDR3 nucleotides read TGTGCCAGCAAGGTCTCTGGAAACACCATATATTTT.

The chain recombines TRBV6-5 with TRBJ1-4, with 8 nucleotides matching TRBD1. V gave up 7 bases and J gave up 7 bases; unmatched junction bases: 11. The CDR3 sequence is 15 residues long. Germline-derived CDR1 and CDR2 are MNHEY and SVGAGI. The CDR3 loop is CASKPQGAIGEKLFF. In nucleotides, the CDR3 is TGTGCCAGCAAACCCCAGGGGGCGATCGGTGAAAAACTGTTTTTT.

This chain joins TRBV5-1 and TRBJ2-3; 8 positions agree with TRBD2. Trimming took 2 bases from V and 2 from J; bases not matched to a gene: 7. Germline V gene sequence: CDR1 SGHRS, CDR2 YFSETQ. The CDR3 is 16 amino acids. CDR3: CASSFSRGGTTDTQYF. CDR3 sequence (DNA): TGCGCCAGCAGCTTTAGCCGCGGGGGGACCACAGATACGCAGTATTTT.

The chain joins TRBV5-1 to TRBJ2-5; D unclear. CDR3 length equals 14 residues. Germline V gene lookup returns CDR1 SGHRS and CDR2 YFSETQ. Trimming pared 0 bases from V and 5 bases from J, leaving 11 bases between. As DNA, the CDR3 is TGCGCCAGCAGCTTGGGATGGTCCCGGGAGACCCAGTACTTC. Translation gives CASSLGWSRETQYF.

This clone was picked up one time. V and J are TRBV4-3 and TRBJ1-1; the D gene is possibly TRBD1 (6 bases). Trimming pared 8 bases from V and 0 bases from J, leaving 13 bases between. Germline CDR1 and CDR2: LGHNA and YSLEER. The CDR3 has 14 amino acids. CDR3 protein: CASAAGAMNTEAFF. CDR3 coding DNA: TGCGCCAGCGCCGCGGGGGCAATGAACACTGAAGCTTTCTTT.

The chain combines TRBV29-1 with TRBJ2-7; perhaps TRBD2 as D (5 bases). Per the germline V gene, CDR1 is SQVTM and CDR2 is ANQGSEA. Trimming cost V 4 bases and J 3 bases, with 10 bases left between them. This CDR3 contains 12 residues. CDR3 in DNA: TGCAGCGTTGGCGGACTGGGCTACGAGCAGTACTTC. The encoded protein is CSVGGLGYEQYF.

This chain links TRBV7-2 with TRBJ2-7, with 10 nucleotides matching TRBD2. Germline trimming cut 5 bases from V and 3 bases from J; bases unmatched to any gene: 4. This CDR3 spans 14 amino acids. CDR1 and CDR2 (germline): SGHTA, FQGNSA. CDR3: CASSPGTSDYEQYF. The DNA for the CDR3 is TGTGCCAGCAGCCCCGGGACTAGCGACTACGAGCAGTACTTC.

The CDR3 region has the DNA TGTGCCAGCAGCTTATATCCCCCCCCCTTCTACGAGCAGTACTTC. Its translation: CASSLYPPPFYEQYF. This chain joins TRBV7-8 and TRBJ2-7, with unresolved D. Germline CDR1 reads SGHVS; CDR2 reads FQNEAQ. This CDR3 has 15 amino acids. V was trimmed by 2 bases and J by 3 bases, leaving 14 bases between them.

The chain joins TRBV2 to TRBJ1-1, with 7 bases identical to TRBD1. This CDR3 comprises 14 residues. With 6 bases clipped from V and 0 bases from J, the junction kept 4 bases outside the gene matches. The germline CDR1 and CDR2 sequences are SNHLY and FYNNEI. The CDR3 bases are TGTGCCAGCAGACCGGGACAGATGAACACTGAAGCTTTCTTT. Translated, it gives CASRPGQMNTEAFF.

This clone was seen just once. The CDR3 DNA sequence: TGTGCCAGCAGCCTAACCGGGACAGAAGGCTACGAGCAGTACTTC. This translates into CASSLTGTEGYEQYF. The chain has TRBV7-9 and TRBJ2-5; 7 positions agree with TRBD1. Matching the DNA end better, TRBJ2-7 makes the J call doubtful. The CDR3 is 15 amino acids. Germline V gene data show CDR1 as SEHNR and CDR2 as FQNEAQ (reference sequence).

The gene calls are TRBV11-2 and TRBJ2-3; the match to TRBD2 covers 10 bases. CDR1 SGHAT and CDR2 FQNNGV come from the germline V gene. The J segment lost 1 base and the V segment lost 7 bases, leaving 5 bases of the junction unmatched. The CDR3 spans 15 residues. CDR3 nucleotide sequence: TGTGCCAGCAACGTCGGGACTAGCGGCACAGATACGCAGTATTTT. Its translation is CASNVGTSGTDTQYF.

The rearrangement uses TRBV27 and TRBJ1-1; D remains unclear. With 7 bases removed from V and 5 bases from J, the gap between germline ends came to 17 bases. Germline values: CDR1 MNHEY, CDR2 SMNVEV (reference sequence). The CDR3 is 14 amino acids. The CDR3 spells CASTPAGAGTEAFF. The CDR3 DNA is TGTGCCAGCACCCCAGCGGGCGCTGGGACTGAAGCTTTCTTT.

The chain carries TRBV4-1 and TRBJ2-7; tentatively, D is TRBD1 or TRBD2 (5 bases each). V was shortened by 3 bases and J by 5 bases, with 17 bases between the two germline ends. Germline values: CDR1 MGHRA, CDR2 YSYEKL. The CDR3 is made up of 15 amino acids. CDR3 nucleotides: TGCGCCAGCAGCCATCCCGGGACCAATGGCGACGAGCAGTACTTC. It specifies CASSHPGTNGDEQYF.

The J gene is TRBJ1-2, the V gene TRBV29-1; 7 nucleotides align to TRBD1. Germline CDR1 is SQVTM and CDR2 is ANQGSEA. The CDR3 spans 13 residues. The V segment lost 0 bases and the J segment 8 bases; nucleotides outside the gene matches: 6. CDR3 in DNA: TGCAGCGTTGAAGACCGACAGGGTCCAGGCTACACCTTC. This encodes CSVEDRQGPGYTF.

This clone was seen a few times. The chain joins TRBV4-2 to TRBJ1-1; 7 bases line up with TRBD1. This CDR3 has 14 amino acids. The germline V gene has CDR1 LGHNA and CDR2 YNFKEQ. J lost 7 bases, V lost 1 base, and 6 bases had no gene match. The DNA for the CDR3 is TGTGCCAGCAGCCAAGGGACAGGCCTTGGTGAAGCTTTCTTT. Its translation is CASSQGTGLGEAFF.

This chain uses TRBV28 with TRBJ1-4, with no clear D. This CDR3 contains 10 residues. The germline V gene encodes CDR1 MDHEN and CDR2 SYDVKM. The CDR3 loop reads CASRDEKLFF. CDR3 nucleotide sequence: TGTGCTAGTCGAGATGAAAAACTGTTTTTT.

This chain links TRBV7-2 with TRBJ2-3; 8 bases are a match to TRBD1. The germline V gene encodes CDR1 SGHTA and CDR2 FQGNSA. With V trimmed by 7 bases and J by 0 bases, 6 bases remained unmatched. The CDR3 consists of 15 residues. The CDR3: CASINRDRSTDTQYF. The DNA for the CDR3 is TGTGCCAGCATCAACCGGGACAGGAGCACAGATACGCAGTATTTT.

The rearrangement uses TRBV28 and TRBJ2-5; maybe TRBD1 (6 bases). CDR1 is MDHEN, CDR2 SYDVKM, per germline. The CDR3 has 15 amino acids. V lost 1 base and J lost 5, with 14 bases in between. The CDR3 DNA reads TGTGCCAGCAGTTTATCCCTGGGGGCGGGTGAGACCCAGTACTTC. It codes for CASSLSLGAGETQYF.

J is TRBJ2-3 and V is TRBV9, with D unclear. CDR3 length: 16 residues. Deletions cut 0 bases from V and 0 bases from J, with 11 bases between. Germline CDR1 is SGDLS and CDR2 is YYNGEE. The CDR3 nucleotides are TGTGCCAGCAGCGTAGGAGACCAGCCTAGCACAGATACGCAGTATTTT. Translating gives CASSVGDQPSTDTQYF.

The CDR3, as DNA: TGTGCCAGCAGGCTAGCGGGGGGGTTCAATGAGCAGTTCTTC. This codes for CASRLAGGFNEQFF. J is TRBJ2-1 and V is TRBV11-2; 12 nucleotides agree with TRBD2. The germline CDR1 and CDR2 sequences are SGHAT and FQNNGV. The V gene end was trimmed by 6 bases and the J gene end by 6 bases; junction bases not matched to a gene: 3. This CDR3 contains 14 residues.

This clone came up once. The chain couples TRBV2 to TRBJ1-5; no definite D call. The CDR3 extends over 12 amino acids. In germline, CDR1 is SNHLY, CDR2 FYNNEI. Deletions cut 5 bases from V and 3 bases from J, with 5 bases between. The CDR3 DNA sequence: TGTGCCAGCAGTAGTCTCAATCAGCCCCAGCATTTT. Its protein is CASSSLNQPQHF.

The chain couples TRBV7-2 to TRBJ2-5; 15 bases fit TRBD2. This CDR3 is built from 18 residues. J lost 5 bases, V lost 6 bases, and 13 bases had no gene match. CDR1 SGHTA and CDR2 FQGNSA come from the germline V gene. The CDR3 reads CASRTSGLAGGREETQYF. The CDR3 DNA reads TGTGCCAGCAGAACCTCTGGACTAGCGGGGGGGCGAGAGGAGACCCAGTACTTC.